This entry is about one TCR beta chain. These data originate in a study of blood T cell repertoires in COVID-19. About the study: Samples came from the United States, Italy and Spain, spanning acute and convalescent COVID-19. The cDNA or gDNA used as material had been derived from T cells, B-cell-depleted T cells, or PBMCs.

V was shortened by 4 bases and J by 2 bases, with 18 bases between the two germline ends. Germline V gene lookup returns CDR1 KGHDR and CDR2 SFDVKD. The CDR3 consists of 17 residues. The authors' processing: Using reference gene primer amplification, nucleated cell counts were estimated. Measured with immunoSEQ multiplex PCR; TCRdb has only the in-frame clones, and not every one. V and J calls and clone size are given by that table; D and trimming were obtained from the DNA. Among about 150,000 clones listed, around 89% were seen once. The chain couples TRBV24-1 to TRBJ2-3; D is undetermined. The sequencing sample was made of peripheral blood. The TCR comes from a woman between 40 and 50 years old with acute or convalescent COVID-19. The CDR3 coding sequence is TGTGCCACCAGTGACGGCTACTCTAGTACATTCACAGATACGCAGTATTTT. Encoded protein: CATSDGYSSTFTDTQYF.